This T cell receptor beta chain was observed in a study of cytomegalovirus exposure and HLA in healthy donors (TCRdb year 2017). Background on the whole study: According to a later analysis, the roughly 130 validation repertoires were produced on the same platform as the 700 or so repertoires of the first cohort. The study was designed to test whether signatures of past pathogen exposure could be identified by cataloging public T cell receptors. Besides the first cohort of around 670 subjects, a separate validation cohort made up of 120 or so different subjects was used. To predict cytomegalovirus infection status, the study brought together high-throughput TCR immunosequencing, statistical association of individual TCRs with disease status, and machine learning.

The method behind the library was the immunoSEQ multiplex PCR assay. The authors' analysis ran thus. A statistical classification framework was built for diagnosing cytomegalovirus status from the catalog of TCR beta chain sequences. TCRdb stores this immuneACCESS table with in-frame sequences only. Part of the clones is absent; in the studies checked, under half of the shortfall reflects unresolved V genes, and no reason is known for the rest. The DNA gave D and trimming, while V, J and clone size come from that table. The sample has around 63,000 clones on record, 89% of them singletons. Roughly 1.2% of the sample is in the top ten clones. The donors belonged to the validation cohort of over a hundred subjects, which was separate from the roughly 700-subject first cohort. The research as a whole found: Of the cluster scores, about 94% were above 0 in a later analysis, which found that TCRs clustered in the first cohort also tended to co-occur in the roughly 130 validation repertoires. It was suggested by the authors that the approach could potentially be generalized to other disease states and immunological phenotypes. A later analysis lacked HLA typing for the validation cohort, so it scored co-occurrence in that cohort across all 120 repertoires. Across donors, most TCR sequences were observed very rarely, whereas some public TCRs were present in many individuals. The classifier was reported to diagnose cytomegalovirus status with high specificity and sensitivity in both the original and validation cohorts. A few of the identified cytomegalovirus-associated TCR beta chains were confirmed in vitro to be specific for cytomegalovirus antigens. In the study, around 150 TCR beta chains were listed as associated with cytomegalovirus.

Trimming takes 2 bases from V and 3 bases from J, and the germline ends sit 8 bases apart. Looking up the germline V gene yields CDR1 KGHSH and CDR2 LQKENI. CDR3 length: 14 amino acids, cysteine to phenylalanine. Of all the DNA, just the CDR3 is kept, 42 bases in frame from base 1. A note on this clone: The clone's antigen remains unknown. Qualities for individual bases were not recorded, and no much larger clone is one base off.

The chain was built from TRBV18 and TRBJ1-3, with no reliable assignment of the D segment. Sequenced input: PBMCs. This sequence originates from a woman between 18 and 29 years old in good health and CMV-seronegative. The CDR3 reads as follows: CASSPTGDGNTIYF. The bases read TGTGCCAGCTCACCAACCGGGGATGGAAACACCATATATTTT.